The sequence of this T cell receptor beta chain was determined in a study of Graves' ophthalmopathy and Graves' hyperthyroidism. General study points: The model reached 70.59% sensitivity and under 75% specificity for predicting ophthalmopathy progression. Discriminating ophthalmopathy from stable hyperthyroidism, a 13-signature model attained a sensitivity of approximately 85% and a specificity of just under 84%.

From RNA, the CDR3 regions of TCR beta chains were amplified and sequenced. First-round RT-PCR with HTBI primers preceded a second-round multiplex PCR. TCRdb reanalysed the multiplex PCR reads using MiXCR and keeps one entry per CDR3 protein. The repertoire holds about 240,000 distinct CDR3 sequences, with 45% as singletons. Worth noting for this clonotype: Its target is unknown. Relative to the germline gene, one junction end is altered; a read error may explain this.

This TCR was sampled from an adult man with Graves' ophthalmopathy. What was sequenced was peripheral blood.

CDR3 loop: CASSPTDTQYF. DNA of the CDR3: TGTGCTAGCAGCCCCACAGATACGCAGTATTTT. The chain combines TRBV7-7 with TRBJ2-3; D gene uncertain. Germline-derived CDR1 and CDR2 are SSHAT and FNYEAQ (reference sequence). The CDR3 has 11 amino acids. Together with reference TRBV7-7 and TRBJ2-3, the CDR3 gives the full variable domain: GAGVSQSPRYKVTKRGQDVTLRCDPISSHATLYWYQQALGQGPEFLTYFNYEAQPDKSGLPSDRFSAERPEGSISTLTIQRTEQRDSAMYRCASSPTDTQYFGPGTRLTVL.